The T cell receptor beta chain described here comes from a study of T cell responses to AZD1222 COVID-19 vaccine. Using immunoSEQ multiplex PCR, the repertoire was profiled, and TCRdb retains in-frame clones only, with some absent. The sample holds about 160,000 clones, around 90% seen once. Regarding the study as a whole: Repertoires were sampled only after the peak T cell response. Compared with day 0, the breadth and depth of the Spike-specific TCR repertoire rose significantly after two doses of AZD1222. At study baseline, merely a handful of AZD1222 recipients were seropositive. Most donors were white British, females outnumbered males, and clonal diversity was possibly underestimated.

Germline assignment: CDR1 ENHRY and CDR2 SYGVKD. Trimming stripped 5 bases from V and 7 bases from J, with 8 bases between. This CDR3 contains 12 residues. Comment on this clone: Its antigen is currently unknown.

The clonotype comes from an adult in good health. The specimen comprised peripheral blood, sampled on day 0 of MenACWY control vaccination. This chain joins TRBV10-3 and TRBJ2-2; D is uncertain. CDR3 region: CAISIASGELFF. In DNA, the CDR3 is TGTGCCATCAGTATAGCAAGCGGGGAGCTGTTTTTT.